The 25 T cell receptor beta chains in this list originate from one sample, sequenced in a study of graft-versus-host responses after intestinal transplantation. Sequencing used immunoSEQ multiplex PCR; TCRdb keeps in-frame clones, though not all of them. The table lists roughly 43,000 clones, about 95% of them singletons, with around 1.5% in the top ten. Specimen: PBMCs, collected roughly 51 weeks after intestinal transplant. Source of these receptors: a human patient who received an intestinal transplant, so some T cells may come from the graft donor.

The V and J genes are TRBV6-5 and TRBJ2-7; 9 positions agree with TRBD1. There are 14 residues in the CDR3. J gave up 3 bases and V 6 bases, and 6 bases lay outside the gene matches. Germline loops: CDR1 MNHEY, CDR2 SVGAGI. The CDR3 region has the DNA TGTGCCAGCAGCCAACAGGGGGCTTTCTACGAGCAGTACTTC. Its protein is CASSQQGAFYEQYF.

The chain couples TRBV28 to TRBJ2-6; possibly TRBD1 or TRBD2 for D (5 bases each). The CDR3 has 17 residues. The germline V gene encodes CDR1 MDHEN and CDR2 SYDVKM. With 5 bases removed from V and 0 bases from J, the gap between germline ends came to 14 bases. As DNA, the CDR3 is TGTGCCAGCAGTGGGTCCGGGGCGTTCTCTGGGGCCAACGTCCTGACTTTC. Amino acid sequence: CASSGSGAFSGANVLTF.

This chain joins TRBV18 and TRBJ1-1, with 9 bases fitting TRBD1. The CDR3 runs 17 residues. V lost 0 bases to trimming and J lost 0 bases; unmatched junction nucleotides: 5. CDR1 and CDR2 (germline): KGHSH, LQKENI. The CDR3 spells CASSPPGTGRMNTEAFF. In DNA, the CDR3 is TGTGCCAGCTCACCACCCGGGACAGGGCGAATGAACACTGAAGCTTTCTTT.

The chain couples TRBV9 to TRBJ2-2; TRBD2 aligns across 7 bases. The V gene's germline CDR1 is SGDLS and CDR2 YYNGEE. V shed 4 bases, J shed 5 bases, and the junction held 11 bases outside the gene matches. CDR3 length: 16 residues. CDR3 bases: TGTGCCAGCAGCCCAGACGTCCTAGCGGATACCGGGGAGCTGTTTTTT. It specifies CASSPDVLADTGELFF.

The chain joins TRBV29-1 to TRBJ1-1; 8 positions match TRBD1. This CDR3 is built from 14 residues. CDR1 and CDR2 (germline): SQVTM, ANQGSEA. V was clipped by 4 bases and J by 1 base; unmatched bases: 5. Here the CDR3 DNA reads TGCAGCGTTGGTCCCGGGACAGGGAACACTGAAGCTTTCTTT. It codes for CSVGPGTGNTEAFF.

V and J are TRBV19 and TRBJ1-5; D gene ambiguous. Germline V gene lookup returns CDR1 LNHDA and CDR2 SQIVND (reference sequence). Trimming cost V 10 bases and J 0 bases, with 16 bases left between them. The length of the CDR3 is 15 residues. This chain's CDR3 is CATQRGLNSNQPQHF. The CDR3 DNA reads as TGTGCCACCCAAAGAGGTCTGAATAGCAATCAGCCCCAGCATTTT.

J is TRBJ2-2 and V is TRBV5-1; possibly TRBD1 or TRBD2 for D (5 bases each). The CDR3 spans 16 residues. With 0 bases removed from V and 4 bases from J, the gap between germline ends came to 13 bases. Germline CDR1 is SGHRS and CDR2 is YFSETQ. This chain's CDR3 is CASSLAAGASTGELFF. The DNA for the CDR3 is TGCGCCAGCAGCTTGGCCGCCGGGGCAAGCACCGGGGAGCTGTTTTTT.

The DNA of the CDR3 is TGTGCCAGCTCACCACCAGACGGGGGCTACGAGCAGTACTTC. As protein: CASSPPDGGYEQYF. The chain uses TRBV18 and TRBJ2-7, with a weak D call TRBD2 (6 bases). This CDR3 spans 14 amino acids. The ends were cut back, 0 bases at V and 3 bases at J, with 9 bases in the middle. The germline V gene has CDR1 KGHSH and CDR2 LQKENI.

Note on this clone: Relative to the germline gene, one junction end is altered; a read error may explain this. The chain uses TRBV5-1 and TRBJ2-1; a possible D gene is TRBD2 (7 bases). The CDR3 runs to 15 residues. Germline-derived CDR1 and CDR2 are SGHRS and YFSETQ. CDR3 loop: CPSRRGEGVYNEQFF. CDR3 coding DNA: TGCCCCAGCAGGAGGGGGGAGGGAGTCTACAATGAGCAGTTCTTC.

The CDR3 DNA reads TGTGCCAGCAGCTTAGGGAGCTACTCCTACAATGAGCAGTTCTTC. The encoded protein is CASSLGSYSYNEQFF. The genes are TRBV7-6 and TRBJ2-1; D call uncertain. Trimming left V 1 base short and J 0 bases short, with 7 bases between. CDR3 length: 15 amino acids. Germline V gives CDR1 SGHVS, CDR2 FNYEAQ.

The chain joins TRBV19 to TRBJ1-5, with a possible D match to TRBD1 (5 bases). This CDR3 has 13 residues. Germline CDR1 LNHDA, CDR2 SQIVND (reference sequence). Deletions cut 8 bases from V and 6 bases from J, with 14 bases between. The CDR3 sequence is CASGKGQGQPQHF. As DNA, the CDR3 is TGTGCCAGTGGTAAGGGGCAGGGTCAGCCCCAGCATTTT. The full variable domain, its missing parts supplied by reference TRBV19 and TRBJ1-5, is DGGITQSPKYLFRKEGQNVTLSCEQNLNHDAMYWYRQDPGQGLRLIYYSQIVNDFQKGDIAEGYSVSREKKESFPLTVTSAQKNPTAFYLCASGKGQGQPQHFGDGTRLSIL.

This chain links TRBV9 with TRBJ2-7, with 9 bases aligning to TRBD1. This CDR3 comprises 16 residues. Trimming at V came to 0 bases and at J to 7 bases, leaving 11 bases not matched to a gene. Per germline, CDR1 SGDLS and CDR2 YYNGEE. DNA of the CDR3: TGTGCCAGCAGCGTAGCCTCACAGGGGGCTACCCGGGAGCAGTACTTC. Translated: CASSVASQGATREQYF.

This sequence joins TRBV18 and TRBJ2-5, with D possibly being TRBD2 (5 bases). The CDR3 has 16 amino acids. The V end lost 3 bases, the J end lost 0 bases, and 14 bases lay between the germline ends. The germline gives CDR1 KGHSH, CDR2 LQKENI. CDR3: CASSPLEGRYQETQYF. For the CDR3, the DNA is TGTGCCAGCTCACCCCTAGAGGGCCGGTACCAAGAGACCCAGTACTTC.

This clone showed up just once. Written as DNA, the CDR3 is TGTGCCAGCAGTTACTCGGCCAGCCACTCTGGAAACACCATATATTTT. Encoded protein: CASSYSASHSGNTIYF. J is TRBJ1-3 and V is TRBV6-5; no clear D gene. Germline V gene data show CDR1 as MNHEY and CDR2 as SVGAGI. The CDR3 is 16 amino acids. Trimming removed 0 bases from V and 0 bases from J, with 9 bases in between.

This clone appeared a single time. The chain combines TRBV5-1 with TRBJ1-1; D remains ambiguous. There are 13 residues in the CDR3. CDR1 and CDR2 from the germline V gene are SGHRS and YFSETQ. V dropped 4 bases and J dropped 0 bases, with 7 bases sitting between them. CDR3: CASSPSMNTEAFF. CDR3 in DNA: TGCGCCAGCAGCCCCAGTATGAACACTGAAGCTTTCTTT.

V usage is TRBV4-1 and J usage is TRBJ2-3; D may be TRBD1 or TRBD2 (5 bases each). CDR1 MGHRA and CDR2 YSYEKL come from the germline V gene. The CDR3 runs to 17 residues. V was trimmed by 0 bases and J by 2 bases, leaving 15 bases between them. This chain's CDR3 is CASSQEGTQDYTDTQYF. CDR3 in DNA: TGCGCCAGCAGCCAAGAAGGGACCCAGGATTACACAGATACGCAGTATTTT.

The CDR3 sequence: CAIPEFNRGDHNEQFF. CDR3 nucleotide sequence: TGTGCCATCCCCGAGTTTAACCGGGGGGACCACAATGAGCAGTTCTTC. V and J are TRBV10-3 and TRBJ2-1; 7 nucleotides agree with TRBD2. The ends lost 8 bases at V and 5 bases at J; junction bases unmatched: 15. The germline gives CDR1 ENHRY, CDR2 SYGVKD. This CDR3 region has 16 residues.

The chain couples TRBV18 to TRBJ2-5; 8 positions agree with TRBD1. Trimming cost V 8 bases and J 2 bases; bases outside gene matches: 13. Per germline, CDR1 KGHSH and CDR2 LQKENI. The CDR3 consists of 16 residues. The CDR3 loop is CASPTGQGRGQETQYF. CDR3 coding DNA: TGTGCCAGCCCGACCGGACAGGGCCGGGGGCAAGAGACCCAGTACTTC. Together with reference TRBV18 and TRBJ2-5, the CDR3 gives the full variable domain: NAGVMQNPRHLVRRRGQEARLRCSPMKGHSHVYWYRQLPEEGLKFMVYLQKENIIDESGMPKERFSAEFPKEGPSILRIQQVVRGDSAAYFCASPTGQGRGQETQYFGPGTRLLVL.

The chain combines TRBV9 with TRBJ1-1; possibly TRBD1 for D (5 bases). The ends were cut back, 4 bases at V and 0 bases at J, with 13 bases in the middle. CDR3 length: 15 residues. CDR1 is SGDLS and CDR2 is YYNGEE in the germline V gene. The CDR3 sequence: CASSPARGLNTEAFF. The CDR3 DNA is TGTGCCAGCAGCCCGGCCCGGGGCCTGAACACTGAAGCTTTCTTT.

The V call is TRBV5-1, the J call TRBJ1-6; D is perhaps TRBD1 (5 bases). This CDR3 spans 15 amino acids. Trimming cost V 4 bases and J 8 bases, with 16 bases left between them. Germline lookup yields CDR1 SGHRS and CDR2 YFSETQ. CDR3 residues: CASSPEPGRYSPLHF. The CDR3 DNA sequence: TGCGCCAGCAGCCCGGAACCGGGACGGTATTCACCCCTCCACTTT.

In DNA, the CDR3 is TGTGCCAGCAGCGTAGCGTGGGGATCAGCGGGAAACACCATATATTTT. This codes for CASSVAWGSAGNTIYF. J is TRBJ1-3 and V is TRBV9, with D unresolved. The CDR3 consists of 16 residues. Germline values: CDR1 SGDLS, CDR2 YYNGEE. Trimming stripped 0 bases from V and 4 bases from J, with 14 bases between. The whole variable domain, remainder taken from reference TRBV9 and TRBJ1-3, is DSGVTQTPKHLITATGQRVTLRCSPRSGDLSVYWYQQSLDQGLQFLIQYYNGEERAKGNILERFSAQQFPDLHSELNLSSLELGDSALYFCASSVAWGSAGNTIYFGEGSWLTVV.

The V and J genes are TRBV9 and TRBJ2-5; D may be TRBD1 (6 bases). The CDR3 contains 15 residues. CDR1 is SGDLS, CDR2 YYNGEE, per germline. The V end lost 4 bases, the J end lost 5 bases, and 18 bases lay between the germline ends. In nucleotides, the CDR3 is TGTGCCAGCAGCCAACATCAGGGGCGCGGGGAGACCCAGTACTTC. Residues: CASSQHQGRGETQYF.

The chain carries TRBV7-9 and TRBJ1-2, with D uncertain. The V end lost 3 bases, the J end lost 5 bases, and 22 bases lay between the germline ends. CDR1 is SEHNR and CDR2 is FQNEAQ in the germline V gene (reference sequence). The CDR3 runs to 17 residues. CDR3 loop: CASSFWDWAESGYGYTF. The CDR3 DNA reads as TGTGCCAGCAGCTTCTGGGATTGGGCGGAATCGGGTTATGGCTACACCTTC. Using reference TRBV7-9 and TRBJ1-2 for the parts outside the CDR3, the full variable domain is DTGVSQNPRHKITKRGQNVTFRCDPISEHNRLYWYRQTLGQGPEFLTYFQNEAQLEKSRLLSDRFSAERPKGSFSTLEIQRTEQGDSAMYLCASSFWDWAESGYGYTFGSGTRLTVV.

V gene TRBV7-6 combines with J gene TRBJ2-3, with TRBD1 matching over 7 bases. The germline CDR1 and CDR2 sequences are SGHVS and FNYEAQ. The CDR3 spans 15 residues. Germline trimming cut 0 bases from V and 5 bases from J; bases unmatched to any gene: 5. CDR3 protein: CASSLAQGVVDTQYF. CDR3 in DNA: TGTGCCAGCAGCTTAGCGCAGGGGGTGGTAGATACGCAGTATTTT.

V gene TRBV7-7 combines with J gene TRBJ2-1, with D perhaps matching TRBD2 (6 bases). The CDR3 consists of 16 residues. Germline assignment: CDR1 SSHAT and CDR2 FNYEAQ (reference sequence). V was shortened by 1 base and J by 1 base, with 11 bases between the two germline ends. Here the CDR3 DNA reads TGTGCCAGCAGCTTAGAGGTAGCGGCATCCTACAATGAGCAGTTCTTC. Amino acid sequence: CASSLEVAASYNEQFF.